These 20 T cell receptor beta chains came from one sample sequenced in a study of blood T cell repertoires in COVID-19 (dated by TCRdb to 2020 to 2021). The protocol used for the library was the immunoSEQ multiplex PCR assay. This immuneACCESS table, as held by TCRdb, lists in-frame sequences with V and J called but not all clones. Of the missing ones, under half trace to an unresolved V gene in checked studies; the others have no known cause. The sample contains some 240,000 clones, 75% to 90% of them found a single time. Clones ranked in the top ten supply roughly 6% of the sample. The source material was peripheral blood. Every receptor here comes from a man aged 55-75 years who had recovered from COVID-19.

The chain couples TRBV24-1 to TRBJ1-2; D might be TRBD1 (5 bases). The CDR3 contains 14 residues. From germline, CDR1 is KGHDR and CDR2 SFDVKD. Trimming left V 5 bases short and J 2 bases short, with 11 bases between. CDR3 DNA sequence: TGTGCCACCAGTGGCCAGGGCGGCAACTATGGCTACACCTTC. Translation gives CATSGQGGNYGYTF.

This clone was found once. The chain links TRBV6-4 to TRBJ1-1; D is uncertain. This CDR3 is built from 15 residues. The germline gives CDR1 MRHNA, CDR2 SNTAGT. Trimming shortened V by 5 bases and J by 1 base, and 14 bases separated the two germline ends. The CDR3 loop reads CASSRFAIPNTEAFF. In DNA form, the CDR3 reads TGTGCCAGCAGTAGATTCGCGATCCCGAACACTGAAGCTTTCTTT.

The chain's CDR3 is CASSLGQIDEQYF. DNA for the CDR3: TGTGCCAGCAGCCTGGGACAGATCGACGAGCAGTACTTC. The V call is TRBV12-3 or TRBV12-4, the J call TRBJ2-7, with 7 bases that match TRBD1. V lost 6 bases to trimming and J lost 5 bases; unmatched junction nucleotides: 7. The CDR3 runs to 13 residues.

J is TRBJ2-1 and V is TRBV20-1, with 10 bases aligning to TRBD1. In germline, CDR1 is DFQATT, CDR2 SNEGSKA (reference sequence). V trimming: 3 bases; J trimming: 15 bases; junction bases outside the gene matches: 11. The CDR3 consists of 13 residues. The CDR3: CSASDYLGTGVFF. Written as DNA, the CDR3 is TGCAGTGCTAGTGATTATTTAGGGACAGGGGTGTTCTTC.

The J gene is TRBJ1-3, the V gene TRBV20-1; TRBD1 matches 9 bases. The J segment lost 7 bases and the V segment lost 6 bases, leaving 7 bases of the junction unmatched. The CDR3 has 13 amino acids. Germline V gene sequence: CDR1 DFQATT, CDR2 SNEGSKA (reference sequence). CDR3 sequence (DNA): TGCAGTGCCAGTCGGGGGACAGGGAACACCATATATTTT. It encodes CSASRGTGNTIYF.

The rearrangement links TRBV30 to TRBJ1-5; the D gene is possibly TRBD1 (5 bases). This CDR3 contains 15 residues. Germline loops: CDR1 GTSNPN, CDR2 SVGIG (reference sequence). V shed 0 bases and J shed 0 bases, with 9 bases lying between them. The DNA for the CDR3 is TGTGCCTGGAGTGTGCGGACAAGTAGCAATCAGCCCCAGCATTTT. Encoded protein: CAWSVRTSSNQPQHF.

The chain couples TRBV6-2 or TRBV6-3 to TRBJ2-5, with 7 nucleotides matching TRBD2. The CDR3 is 17 residues long. Losses at the gene ends were 2 bases for V and 0 bases for J; bases not matched to a gene: 9. Germline V CDR1 and CDR2: MNHEY, SVGEGT. Written as DNA, the CDR3 is TGTGCCAGCAGTTACACCTTAGCGGGCCCGTACCAAGAGACCCAGTACTTC. Translation gives CASSYTLAGPYQETQYF.

This chain connects TRBV25-1 to TRBJ1-2; D is uncertain. Trimming stripped 3 bases from V and 10 bases from J, with 9 bases between. From germline, CDR1 is MGHDK and CDR2 SYGVNS. This CDR3 has 11 amino acids. The CDR3 reads CASSDGWAYTF. The DNA for the CDR3 is TGTGCCAGCAGTGACGGTTGGGCCTACACCTTC.

V gene TRBV27 combines with J gene TRBJ2-1; 8 bases are shared with TRBD1. CDR1 MNHEY and CDR2 SMNVEV come from the germline V gene (reference sequence). V shed 7 bases, J shed 9 bases, and the junction held 8 bases outside the gene matches. The CDR3 runs to 13 residues. This chain's CDR3 is CASNPDRAGEQFF. CDR3 bases: TGTGCCAGCAACCCGGACAGGGCCGGTGAGCAGTTCTTC.

This chain links TRBV5-1 with TRBJ2-7, with D perhaps matching TRBD2 (6 bases). The CDR3 is made up of 18 amino acids. V was shortened by 0 bases and J by 0 bases, with 19 bases between the two germline ends. CDR1 is SGHRS and CDR2 is YFSETQ in the germline V gene. The CDR3 DNA reads TGCGCCAGCAGCTTGGCCGGCGGGAACAGTGCCTCCTCCTACGAGCAGTACTTC. This sequence encodes CASSLAGGNSASSYEQYF.

Worth noting for this clone: Other DNA sequences from this sample encode an identical CDR3 as well. The CDR3 protein is CASSLSGTDTQYF. The CDR3 nucleotides read TGTGCCAGCAGTTTATCCGGCACAGATACGCAGTATTTT. The J gene is TRBJ2-3, the V gene TRBV12-3 or TRBV12-4, with D unresolved. V lost 2 bases and J lost 1, with 4 bases in between. The CDR3 is 13 residues long.

The genes are TRBV6-5 and TRBJ2-7, with 12 bases fitting TRBD2. The CDR3 consists of 16 residues. V dropped 2 bases and J dropped 6; count of bases not matched to a gene: 8. Per germline, CDR1 MNHEY and CDR2 SVGAGI. The CDR3 DNA sequence: TGTGCCAGCAGTTACACTTGGTCTAGCGGGAGGGGCGAGCAGTACTTC. It specifies CASSYTWSSGRGEQYF.

The genes are TRBV9 and TRBJ2-7; 7 bases are shared with TRBD1. CDR1 and CDR2 (germline): SGDLS, YYNGEE. V lost 4 bases, J lost 2 bases, and 9 bases stayed unmatched. CDR3 length equals 15 residues. CDR3 amino acids: CASSPHRDSTYEQYF. For the CDR3, the DNA is TGTGCCAGCAGCCCACACCGGGACAGTACCTACGAGCAGTACTTC.

This chain links TRBV7-2 with TRBJ1-5, with 7 bases identical to TRBD1. The CDR3 covers 13 residues. Trimming cost V 4 bases and J 6 bases; bases outside gene matches: 3. CDR1 and CDR2 from the germline V gene are SGHTA and FQGNSA. The CDR3 here is CASSYDRAQPQHF. CDR3 sequence (DNA): TGTGCCAGCAGCTATGACAGGGCTCAGCCCCAGCATTTT.

J is TRBJ2-2 and V is TRBV6-5; a possible D gene is TRBD1 (5 bases). Germline V CDR1 and CDR2: MNHEY, SVGAGI. This CDR3 comprises 13 residues. Trimming shortened V by 6 bases and J by 6 bases, and 11 bases separated the two germline ends. The CDR3 bases are TGTGCCAGCAGGGGCAGGGCGGCCGGGGAGCTGTTTTTT. This codes for CASRGRAAGELFF.

The rearrangement uses TRBV30 and TRBJ1-3, with 8 bases identical to TRBD1. The CDR3 runs 13 residues. The V gene's germline CDR1 is GTSNPN and CDR2 SVGIG (reference sequence). V dropped 7 bases and J dropped 3; count of bases not matched to a gene: 5. CDR3 residues: CAFGQGGGNTIYF. The CDR3 DNA is TGTGCCTTTGGACAGGGAGGTGGAAACACCATATATTTT.

This CDR3 reads CAITPTVNYEQYF. In DNA, the CDR3 is TGTGCCATCACCCCGACAGTGAACTACGAGCAGTACTTC. The rearrangement uses TRBV10-3 and TRBJ2-7; D possibly corresponds to TRBD1 (5 bases). This CDR3 is built from 13 residues. Trimming removed 7 bases from V and 3 bases from J, with 13 bases in between. The germline gives CDR1 ENHRY, CDR2 SYGVKD.

CDR3 DNA sequence: TGTGCCAGCAGTGTCACCCCGAACAGGGCGCACTACGAGCAGTACTTC. Its protein is CASSVTPNRAHYEQYF. The rearrangement uses TRBV2 and TRBJ2-7, with D perhaps matching TRBD1 (6 bases). The CDR3 has 16 residues. Trimming left V 4 bases short and J 3 bases short, with 19 bases between. Per the germline V gene, CDR1 is SNHLY and CDR2 is FYNNEI.

This chain uses TRBV11-1 with TRBJ2-7; 7 nucleotides align to TRBD1. The CDR3 has 14 amino acids. Germline values: CDR1 SGHAT, CDR2 FQDESV (reference sequence). The J segment lost 5 bases and the V segment lost 4 bases, leaving 8 bases of the junction unmatched. The CDR3 region is CASSSGQAFDEQYF. The CDR3 DNA is TGTGCCAGCAGCTCCGGACAGGCATTTGACGAGCAGTACTTC.

V and J are TRBV4-1 and TRBJ1-2; 9 bases agree with TRBD1. Germline assignment: CDR1 MGHRA and CDR2 YSYEKL. J was trimmed by 5 bases and V by 2 bases; bases with no gene match: 6. This CDR3 is 15 amino acids long. CDR3 nucleotides: TGCGCCAGCAGCCAATTGCTAGGACAGGGGTATGGCTACACCTTC. Its protein is CASSQLLGQGYGYTF.